Following are 21 T cell receptor beta chains from one sample sequenced in a study of blood T cell repertoires in COVID-19. Assay used: immunoSEQ multiplex PCR; TCRdb lists only in-frame clones, some missing. The sample records roughly 250,000 clones, approximately 83% being singletons. Sequenced input: peripheral blood. The receptor set was obtained from an elderly woman with acute or convalescent COVID-19.

This clone was counted only a few times. This chain joins TRBV9 and TRBJ2-1; 9 bases fit TRBD2. The CDR3 has 18 residues. Germline trimming cut 4 bases from V and 0 bases from J; bases unmatched to any gene: 11. Germline assignment: CDR1 SGDLS and CDR2 YYNGEE. The CDR3 region has the DNA TGTGCCAGCAGCCCTCGGGGTAGCGGGGGTGCCTCCTACAATGAGCAGTTCTTC. This encodes CASSPRGSGGASYNEQFF. Drawing the rest from reference TRBV9 and TRBJ2-1, the complete variable domain is DSGVTQTPKHLITATGQRVTLRCSPRSGDLSVYWYQQSLDQGLQFLIQYYNGEERAKGNILERFSAQQFPDLHSELNLSSLELGDSALYFCASSPRGSGGASYNEQFFGPGTRLTVL.

CDR3 in amino acids: CASSLALSISYEQYF. The CDR3 nucleotides are TGTGCCAGCAGCTTAGCGTTGAGCATTTCCTACGAGCAGTACTTC. The chain has TRBV7-8 and TRBJ2-7; D call uncertain. CDR1 and CDR2 (germline): SGHVS, FQNEAQ. This CDR3 comprises 15 residues. V lost 0 bases, J lost 1 base, and 10 bases lay in between.

This clone was observed a few times. The rearrangement links TRBV6-6 to TRBJ1-5, with D perhaps matching TRBD1 (6 bases). V lost 5 bases and J lost 2, with 19 bases in between. CDR1 MNHNY and CDR2 SVGAGI come from the germline V gene (reference sequence). CDR3 length: 17 residues. DNA for the CDR3: TGTGCCAGCAGTCCCACAGGGATAGGGGTGGGCAATCAGCCCCAGCATTTT. Protein: CASSPTGIGVGNQPQHF.

V gene TRBV5-1 combines with J gene TRBJ2-1, with 13 bases fitting TRBD2. From germline, CDR1 is SGHRS and CDR2 YFSETQ. This CDR3 comprises 15 residues. The V gene end was trimmed by 4 bases and the J gene end by 5 bases; junction bases not matched to a gene: 3. CDR3 DNA: TGCGCCAGCAGCACTAGCGGGGGGGCCCACAATGAGCAGTTCTTC. This sequence encodes CASSTSGGAHNEQFF.

The chain joins TRBV5-1 to TRBJ1-1; D gene uncertain. This CDR3 has 13 residues. CDR1 is SGHRS and CDR2 is YFSETQ in the germline V gene. Trimming pared 4 bases from V and 1 base from J, leaving 8 bases between. For the CDR3, the DNA is TGCGCCAGCAGCGAGGGTAGGAACACTGAAGCTTTCTTT. Its protein is CASSEGRNTEAFF.

The J gene is TRBJ1-1, the V gene TRBV3-1 (or the pseudogene TRBV3-2); a weak D match, TRBD1 (5 bases). Germline V gene data show CDR1 as LGHDT and CDR2 as YNNKEL (reference sequence). V shed 0 bases and J shed 6 bases, with 14 bases lying between them. There are 15 residues in the CDR3. CDR3 sequence: CASSQDGGARPEAFF. CDR3 in DNA: TGTGCCAGCAGCCAAGATGGAGGGGCAAGACCTGAAGCTTTCTTT.

The chain has TRBV5-6 and TRBJ2-7, with TRBD2 identical over 8 bases. Germline trimming cut 0 bases from V and 1 base from J; bases unmatched to any gene: 6. The CDR3 has 16 residues. Germline V gives CDR1 SGHDT, CDR2 YYEEEE. The CDR3 region has the DNA TGTGCCAGCAGCTTGGCTTCGGGGGGGGCGTCCTACGAGCAGTACTTC. This sequence encodes CASSLASGGASYEQYF.

V gene TRBV3-1 (or the pseudogene TRBV3-2) combines with J gene TRBJ1-3; 7 bases line up with TRBD1. The germline CDR1 and CDR2 sequences are LGHDT and YNNKEL (reference sequence). J lost 4 bases, V lost 1 base, and 10 bases had no gene match. The CDR3 length is 17 residues. CDR3 sequence: CASSQATGPVRGNTIYF. CDR3 coding DNA: TGTGCCAGCAGCCAAGCGACAGGGCCCGTTCGAGGAAACACCATATATTTT.

The chain combines TRBV7-9 with TRBJ1-1; no clear D. Trimming shortened V by 1 base and J by 0 bases, and 6 bases separated the two germline ends. This CDR3 has 14 amino acids. Germline V gene lookup returns CDR1 SEHNR and CDR2 FQNEAQ (reference sequence). CDR3 loop: CASSLGQMNTEAFF. Here the CDR3 DNA reads TGTGCCAGCAGCTTAGGGCAGATGAACACTGAAGCTTTCTTT.

The rearrangement uses TRBV10-3 and TRBJ1-1; D unresolved. The CDR3 extends over 12 amino acids. V lost 3 bases and J lost 7, with 9 bases in between. Germline-derived CDR1 and CDR2 are ENHRY and SYGVKD. For the CDR3, the DNA is TGTGCCATCAGTGATCTGGCAGGTGAAGCTTTCTTT. The encoded protein is CAISDLAGEAFF.

The chain employs TRBV12-3 or TRBV12-4 and TRBJ1-6; weak D call: TRBD1 (6 bases). The CDR3 covers 13 residues. Trimming took 5 bases from V and 10 from J, leaving 12 bases between them. DNA of the CDR3: TGTGCCAGCAGTCCAGGGGTGGGCTCACCCCTCCACTTT. Protein: CASSPGVGSPLHF.

The gene calls are TRBV19 and TRBJ2-2; D possibly corresponds to TRBD1 (6 bases). This CDR3 region has 13 residues. Germline V gene sequence: CDR1 LNHDA, CDR2 SQIVND (reference sequence). Deletions cut 7 bases from V and 7 bases from J, with 13 bases between. CDR3: CASNQGPGGELFF. In DNA, the CDR3 is TGTGCCAGTAACCAGGGGCCGGGCGGGGAGCTGTTTTTT.

CDR3 protein: CATSRESGRSTDTQYF. The CDR3 nucleotides are TGTGCCACCAGCAGAGAGTCAGGCCGGAGCACAGATACGCAGTATTTT. The gene calls are TRBV15 and TRBJ2-3; D gene unclear. The CDR3 contains 16 residues. Germline CDR1 reads LNHNV; CDR2 reads YYDKDF (reference sequence). The V end was cut by 0 bases, the J end by 0 bases, with 10 bases between.

There are a few counts of this clone. The rearrangement links TRBV7-9 to TRBJ2-7; D is perhaps TRBD2 (5 bases). The CDR3 contains 12 residues. Germline lookup yields CDR1 SEHNR and CDR2 FQNEAQ (reference sequence). The V gene lost 5 bases and the J gene lost 4 bases, with 9 bases spanning the gap. CDR3: CASSSGRYEQYF. The CDR3 coding sequence is TGTGCCAGCAGCAGCGGACGTTACGAGCAGTACTTC.

V usage is TRBV18 and J usage is TRBJ1-4; no firm D call. V gave up 6 bases and J gave up 0 bases, with 11 bases separating them. The germline V gene encodes CDR1 KGHSH and CDR2 LQKENI. The CDR3 is made up of 15 amino acids. CDR3: CASSIISSTNEKLFF. In DNA, the CDR3 is TGTGCCAGCTCCATTATCAGTTCAACTAATGAAAAACTGTTTTTT.

The genes are TRBV28 and TRBJ1-1; 9 bases fit TRBD1. The CDR3 sequence is 11 residues long. Germline CDR1 reads MDHEN; CDR2 reads SYDVKM. Trimming took 7 bases from V and 12 from J; bases not matched to a gene: 6. The CDR3 bases are TGTGCCAGCACTAGGGACAGGGCACCTTTCTTT. Protein product: CASTRDRAPFF.

V and J are TRBV28 and TRBJ1-1; D might be TRBD1 (5 bases). The CDR3 is 15 amino acids. V lost 2 bases and J 0 bases, leaving 10 bases between the germline ends. Germline assignment: CDR1 MDHEN and CDR2 SYDVKM. The CDR3 DNA sequence: TGTGCCAGCAGTTTAGCGGGAGGGGTGAACACTGAAGCTTTCTTT. This gives the protein CASSLAGGVNTEAFF. The full variable domain, completed using reference TRBV28 and TRBJ1-1, is DVKVTQSSRYLVKRTGEKVFLECVQDMDHENMFWYRQDPGLGLRLIYFSYDVKMKEKGDIPEGYSVSREKKERFSLILESASTNQTSMYLCASSLAGGVNTEAFFGQGTRLTVV.

This clone has only one observation. V usage is TRBV2 and J usage is TRBJ1-6; 10 bases agree with TRBD1. The CDR3 runs to 14 residues. Germline loops: CDR1 SNHLY, CDR2 FYNNEI. The trim removed 7 bases at V and 9 bases at J, leaving 6 bases unmatched. CDR3 sequence (DNA): TGTGCCAGCAACAGGGACAGGGGCGGTTCACCCCTCCACTTT. Its protein is CASNRDRGGSPLHF. The whole variable domain, filled in from reference TRBV2 and TRBJ1-6, reads EPEVTQTPSHQVTQMGQEVILRCVPISNHLYFYWYRQILGQKVEFLVSFYNNEISEKSEIFDDQFSVERPDGSNFTLKIRSTKLEDSAMYFCASNRDRGGSPLHFGNGTRLTVT.

This rearrangement joins TRBV5-4 to TRBJ1-2; TRBD1 might be the D (5 bases). This CDR3 spans 15 amino acids. Germline V lookup: CDR1 SGHNT, CDR2 YYREEE (reference sequence). Trimming shortened V by 7 bases and J by 3 bases, and 19 bases separated the two germline ends. CDR3 loop: CASSLGGWSDYGYTF. The CDR3 DNA sequence: TGTGCCAGCTCCCTGGGGGGTTGGTCAGACTATGGCTACACCTTC.

J is TRBJ2-3 and V is TRBV5-4, with 11 bases aligning to TRBD2. After removal of 4 bases from V and 2 bases from J, the junction contained 9 bases not matched to a gene. This CDR3 has 17 residues. Germline CDR1 SGHNT, CDR2 YYREEE (reference sequence). CDR3 DNA sequence: TGTGCCAGCAGCCCGACCCCGACTAGCGGGGTCACAGATACGCAGTATTTT. Translating it yields CASSPTPTSGVTDTQYF.

This chain links TRBV2 with TRBJ1-3; D uncertain. Trimming took off 10 bases at V and 2 bases at J, with 12 bases between the two ends. The CDR3 has 13 residues. Germline CDR1 reads SNHLY; CDR2 reads FYNNEI. As DNA, the CDR3 is TGTGCCACCTCCCTCGAGCCTGGAAACACCATATATTTT. Amino acids: CATSLEPGNTIYF.